The 18 T cell receptor beta chains below all came from one sample that was sequenced in a study of identical twins. TCRdb called the 5' RACE reads again in MiXCR, with one record for every CDR3 protein. The sample contains over 600,000 distinct CDR3 sequences, around 20% of which appear only once. These data were likewise used in another study, on T cells expressing NK-cell markers.

The sequenced material came from PBMCs. Receptors originate from a woman aged 18-29 years in good health.

The chain employs TRBV12-3 or TRBV12-4 and TRBJ2-1, with 11 nucleotides matching TRBD2. The CDR3 is made up of 16 amino acids. V lost 6 bases, J lost 4 bases, and 8 bases stayed unmatched. The CDR3 spells CASRPAGTSGYNEQFF. The CDR3 DNA reads as TGTGCCAGCAGGCCGGCGGGGACTAGCGGATACAATGAGCAGTTCTTC.

This chain links TRBV10-2 with TRBJ2-1; 12 nucleotides match TRBD2. The CDR3 length is 14 residues. V shed 4 bases and J 9 bases; nucleotides not matched to a gene: 4. CDR1 and CDR2 from the germline V gene are WSHSY and SAAADI. The chain's CDR3 is CASSGLAGVVEQFF. CDR3 in DNA: TGCGCCAGCAGTGGACTAGCGGGAGTGGTTGAGCAGTTCTTC.

Many counts were recorded for this clonotype. The V call is TRBV15, the J call TRBJ2-3; 7 positions match TRBD2. Germline loops: CDR1 LNHNV, CDR2 YYDKDF (reference sequence). The CDR3 is 16 residues long. After removal of 2 bases from V and 0 bases from J, the junction contained 5 bases not matched to a gene. CDR3 amino acids: CATSRRAGKSTDTQYF. The CDR3 bases are TGTGCCACCAGCAGAAGAGCGGGGAAAAGCACAGATACGCAGTATTTT.

The chain has TRBV12-3 or TRBV12-4 and TRBJ2-2; 15 bases fit TRBD2. The CDR3 has 19 amino acids. The V segment lost 11 bases and the J segment 2 bases; nucleotides outside the gene matches: 15. In DNA, the CDR3 is TGTGCCTTCACCTCGCCTGGGACTAGCGGGAGGTATAACACCGGGGAGCTGTTTTTT. Translating it yields CAFTSPGTSGRYNTGELFF.

The chain is built from TRBV20-1 and TRBJ2-5, with 8 nucleotides matching TRBD1. Germline V gene data show CDR1 as DFQATT and CDR2 as SNEGSKA (reference sequence). V lost 3 bases to trimming and J lost 5 bases; unmatched junction nucleotides: 11. CDR3 size: 15 residues. CDR3 bases: TGCAGTGCTAGTACGGGGACAGGATTTGGGGAGACCCAGTACTTC. It encodes CSASTGTGFGETQYF.

This clonotype was detected a few times. The chain carries TRBV29-1 and TRBJ1-1, with D uncertain. Germline CDR1 is SQVTM and CDR2 is ANQGSEA. The CDR3 is 13 residues long. The germline V and J ends were trimmed by 0 bases and 2 bases, with 7 bases remaining between them. The CDR3 loop is CSVEDRGNTEAFF. DNA of the CDR3: TGCAGCGTTGAAGATCGAGGTAACACTGAAGCTTTCTTT.

This clonotype was seen more than once but under ten times. The CDR3 bases are TGTGCCAGCAGCTGGGGACGGAGGACTAGCGGCTACAATGAGCAGTTCTTC. As protein: CASSWGRRTSGYNEQFF. V gene TRBV7-2 combines with J gene TRBJ2-1; TRBD2 aligns across 10 bases. This CDR3 has 17 amino acids. With 4 bases clipped from V and 3 bases from J, the junction kept 9 bases outside the gene matches. Germline V CDR1 and CDR2: SGHTA, FQGNSA.

This clonotype was counted ten times or more. The chain has TRBV10-3 and TRBJ1-2; no definite D call. Germline CDR1 reads ENHRY; CDR2 reads SYGVKD. With 6 bases removed from V and 4 bases from J, the gap between germline ends came to 15 bases. This CDR3 spans 14 amino acids. The CDR3 sequence: CAISEQSPSYGYTF. DNA for the CDR3: TGTGCCATCAGCGAACAGAGCCCAAGCTATGGCTACACCTTC.

This clonotype was seen a handful of times. This rearrangement joins TRBV5-1 to TRBJ2-7; 9 bases agree with TRBD2. Looked up from germline, CDR1 is SGHRS and CDR2 is YFSETQ. Unmatched junction bases numbered 1, after V lost 6 bases and J lost 3 bases. This CDR3 comprises 12 residues. The CDR3 reads CASKREDYEQYF. In nucleotides, the CDR3 is TGCGCCAGCAAGCGGGAGGACTACGAGCAGTACTTC.

V usage is TRBV20-1 and J usage is TRBJ1-4, with D maybe TRBD1 (6 bases). CDR1 and CDR2 (germline): DFQATT, SNEGSKA (reference sequence). The CDR3 runs to 13 residues. CDR3 bases: TGCAGCGCGCCGGGGGCCACTAATGAAAAACTGTTTTTT. It translates to CSAPGATNEKLFF.

This clonotype occurred many times. The genes are TRBV20-1 and TRBJ2-2, with 8 bases lining up with TRBD2. This CDR3 is built from 14 residues. Germline-derived CDR1 and CDR2 are DFQATT and SNEGSKA (reference sequence). The ends lost 8 bases at V and 1 base at J; junction bases unmatched: 6. This CDR3 is CSSKREGNTGELFF. The CDR3 nucleotides are TGCAGTTCCAAACGGGAGGGGAACACCGGGGAGCTGTTTTTT.

The chain uses TRBV27 and TRBJ2-7; D is perhaps TRBD1 (6 bases). V lost 5 bases and J lost 6, with 20 bases in between. The germline V gene encodes CDR1 MNHEY and CDR2 SMNVEV (reference sequence). The CDR3 consists of 15 residues. For the CDR3, the DNA is TGTGCCAGCAGTGCCGGACAGATCGCCCTCCGCGAGCAGTACTTC. This sequence encodes CASSAGQIALREQYF.

This chain connects TRBV9 to TRBJ2-2, with unresolved D. Germline values: CDR1 SGDLS, CDR2 YYNGEE. The CDR3 has 16 amino acids. The V end was cut by 5 bases, the J end by 0 bases, with 14 bases between. CDR3 in DNA: TGTGCCAGCAGTCGTAGGCGGAATACGAACACCGGGGAGCTGTTTTTT. It yields the protein CASSRRRNTNTGELFF. Looking up the rest from reference TRBV9 and TRBJ2-2 gives the full variable domain: DSGVTQTPKHLITATGQRVTLRCSPRSGDLSVYWYQQSLDQGLQFLIQYYNGEERAKGNILERFSAQQFPDLHSELNLSSLELGDSALYFCASSRRRNTNTGELFFGEGSRLTVL.

The chain employs TRBV20-1 and TRBJ2-1; TRBD2 agrees at 7 bases. This CDR3 region has 14 residues. V lost 5 bases to trimming and J lost 8 bases; unmatched junction nucleotides: 12. The germline V gene has CDR1 DFQATT and CDR2 SNEGSKA (reference sequence). The CDR3 loop reads CSAATSSGGDEQFF. The CDR3 coding sequence is TGCAGTGCTGCCACTAGCTCGGGAGGCGATGAGCAGTTCTTC.

This clonotype appeared a few times. The rearrangement links TRBV20-1 to TRBJ1-2; 8 positions match TRBD1. The V and J ends lost 5 bases and 2 bases, in that order; junction bases with no gene match: 7. Germline V lookup: CDR1 DFQATT, CDR2 SNEGSKA (reference sequence). The CDR3 loop spans 14 amino acids. CDR3 region: CSAHGQGKNYGYTF. In nucleotides, the CDR3 is TGCAGTGCTCATGGACAGGGTAAAAACTATGGCTACACCTTC.

The chain combines TRBV5-1 with TRBJ2-3; TRBD2 matches 12 bases. The CDR3 runs 16 residues. The V gene end was trimmed by 4 bases and the J gene end by 0 bases; junction bases not matched to a gene: 3. Germline CDR1 and CDR2: SGHRS and YFSETQ. The CDR3 DNA is TGCGCCAGCAGCAATGGACTAGCGGGGAGCACAGATACGCAGTATTTT. Translating it yields CASSNGLAGSTDTQYF.

The rearrangement links TRBV6-1 to TRBJ2-6; 7 bases are shared with TRBD1. The length of the CDR3 is 17 residues. The germline CDR1 and CDR2 sequences are MNHNS and SASEGT. V dropped 7 bases and J dropped 0; count of bases not matched to a gene: 9. CDR3 nucleotides: TGTGCCAGCAATCGACAGGGAAGGGTCTCTGGGGCCAACGTCCTGACTTTC. This sequence encodes CASNRQGRVSGANVLTF.

V usage is TRBV5-5 and J usage is TRBJ2-7; D gene unclear. CDR3 size: 13 residues. Germline V gene lookup returns CDR1 SGHKS and CDR2 YYEKEE (reference sequence). Deletions cut 4 bases from V and 0 bases from J, with 8 bases between. CDR3 in DNA: TGTGCCAGCAGCCAAGAAAGCTCCTACGAGCAGTACTTC. Translating gives CASSQESSYEQYF.